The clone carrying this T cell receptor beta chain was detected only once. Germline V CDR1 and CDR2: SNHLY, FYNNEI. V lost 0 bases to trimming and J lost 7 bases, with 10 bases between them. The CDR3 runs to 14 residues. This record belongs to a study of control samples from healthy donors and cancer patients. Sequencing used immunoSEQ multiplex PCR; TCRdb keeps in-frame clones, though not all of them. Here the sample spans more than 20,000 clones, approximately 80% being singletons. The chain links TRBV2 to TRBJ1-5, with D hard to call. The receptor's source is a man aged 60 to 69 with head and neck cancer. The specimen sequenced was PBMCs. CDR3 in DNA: TGTGCCAGCAGTGAAGCGCTTAGCTGGCAGCCCCAGCATTTT. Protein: CASSEALSWQPQHF.